This record concerns one T cell receptor (beta chain) sequence. The sample originates from a study of CXCR3-negative and CXCR3-positive naive CD8 T cells. UMI-labeled TRB cDNA libraries were prepared by 5' RACE. TCRdb re-called the 5' RACE reads and gives one entry per CDR3 protein, without DNA. The sample data list roughly 48,000 distinct CDR3 sequences. The length of the CDR3 is 15 residues. The germline gives CDR1 LGHNA, CDR2 YSLEER. The clonotype originates from a human donor in good health. Some clones in this sample may be carry-over from other donors' samples. The sample was memory CD8+ T cells from blood. The chain recombines TRBV4-3 with TRBJ1-2; TCRdb's D gene call, TRBD1, goes unchecked for lack of DNA. CDR3 sequence: CASSQEGQGGDGYTF.